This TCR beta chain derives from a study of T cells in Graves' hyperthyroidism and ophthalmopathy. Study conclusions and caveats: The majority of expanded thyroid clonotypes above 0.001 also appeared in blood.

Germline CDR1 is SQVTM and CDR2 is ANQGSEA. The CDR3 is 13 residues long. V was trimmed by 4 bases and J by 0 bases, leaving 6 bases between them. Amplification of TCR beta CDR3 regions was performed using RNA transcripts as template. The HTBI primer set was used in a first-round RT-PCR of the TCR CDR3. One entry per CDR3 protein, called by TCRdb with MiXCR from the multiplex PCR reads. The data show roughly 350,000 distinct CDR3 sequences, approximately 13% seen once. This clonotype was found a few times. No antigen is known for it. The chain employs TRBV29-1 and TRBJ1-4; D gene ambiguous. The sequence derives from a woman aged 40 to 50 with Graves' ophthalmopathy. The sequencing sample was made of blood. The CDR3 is CSVATATNEKLFF. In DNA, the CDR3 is TGCAGCGTTGCAACTGCAACTAATGAAAAACTGTTTTTT.